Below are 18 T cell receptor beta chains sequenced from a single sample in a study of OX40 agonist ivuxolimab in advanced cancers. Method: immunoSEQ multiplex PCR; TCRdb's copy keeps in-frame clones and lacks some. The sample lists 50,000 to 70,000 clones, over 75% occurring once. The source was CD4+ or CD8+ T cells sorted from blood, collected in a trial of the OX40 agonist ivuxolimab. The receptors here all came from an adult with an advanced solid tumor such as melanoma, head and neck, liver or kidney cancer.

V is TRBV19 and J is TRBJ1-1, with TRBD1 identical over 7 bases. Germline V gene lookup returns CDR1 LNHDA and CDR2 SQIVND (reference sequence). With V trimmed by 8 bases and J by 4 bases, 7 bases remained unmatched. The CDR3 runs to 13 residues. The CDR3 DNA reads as TGTGCCAGTGGACAGGTTGCAACCACTGAAGCTTTCTTT. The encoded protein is CASGQVATTEAFF.

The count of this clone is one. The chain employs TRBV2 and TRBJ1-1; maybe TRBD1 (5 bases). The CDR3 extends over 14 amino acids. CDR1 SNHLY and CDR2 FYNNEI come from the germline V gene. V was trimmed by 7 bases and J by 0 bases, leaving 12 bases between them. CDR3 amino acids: CASISGRMNTEAFF. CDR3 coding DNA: TGTGCCAGCATCTCGGGACGGATGAACACTGAAGCTTTCTTT.

The DNA of the CDR3 is TGTGCCAGCAGTTTACGGGGACTAGGGGAAAACACCGGGGAGCTGTTTTTT. Translation gives CASSLRGLGENTGELFF. This chain uses TRBV28 with TRBJ2-2; TRBD2 matches 8 bases. The CDR3 has 17 residues. V lost 2 bases, J lost 2 bases, and 7 bases stayed unmatched. Germline V lookup: CDR1 MDHEN, CDR2 SYDVKM.

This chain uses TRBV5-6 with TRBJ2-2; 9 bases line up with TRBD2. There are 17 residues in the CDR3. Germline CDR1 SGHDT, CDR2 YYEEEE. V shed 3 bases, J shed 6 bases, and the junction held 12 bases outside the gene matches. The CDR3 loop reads CASSSTGGGGAPGELFF. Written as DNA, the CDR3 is TGTGCCAGCAGCTCCACAGGCGGCGGGGGGGCCCCCGGGGAGCTGTTTTTT.

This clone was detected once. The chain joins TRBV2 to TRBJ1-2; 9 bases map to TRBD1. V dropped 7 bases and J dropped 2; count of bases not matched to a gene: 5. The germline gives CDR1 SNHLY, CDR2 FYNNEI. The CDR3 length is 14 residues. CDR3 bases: TGTGCCAGCACCGCGGGACAGGGAAACTATGGCTACACCTTC. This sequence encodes CASTAGQGNYGYTF.

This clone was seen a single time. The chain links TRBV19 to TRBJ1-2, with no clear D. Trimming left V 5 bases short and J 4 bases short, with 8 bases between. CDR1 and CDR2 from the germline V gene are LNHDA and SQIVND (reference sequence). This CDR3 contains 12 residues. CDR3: CASSLSPYGYTF. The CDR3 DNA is TGTGCCAGTAGTCTCTCCCCCTATGGCTACACCTTC.

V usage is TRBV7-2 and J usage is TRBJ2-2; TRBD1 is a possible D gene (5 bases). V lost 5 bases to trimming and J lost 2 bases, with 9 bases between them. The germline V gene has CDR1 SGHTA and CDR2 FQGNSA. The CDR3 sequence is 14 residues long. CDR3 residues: CASSIRVNTGELFF. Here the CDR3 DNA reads TGTGCCAGCAGCATCAGGGTAAACACCGGGGAGCTGTTTTTT. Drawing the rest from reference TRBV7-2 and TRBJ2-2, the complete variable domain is GAGVSQSPSNKVTEKGKDVELRCDPISGHTALYWYRQSLGQGLEFLIYFQGNSAPDKSGLPSDRFSAERTGGSVSTLTIQRTQQEDSAVYLCASSIRVNTGELFFGEGSRLTVL.

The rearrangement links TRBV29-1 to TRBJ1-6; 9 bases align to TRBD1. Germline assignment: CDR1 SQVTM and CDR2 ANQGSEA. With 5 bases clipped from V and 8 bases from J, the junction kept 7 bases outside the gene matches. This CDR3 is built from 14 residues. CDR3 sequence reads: CSVSGDRADSPLHF. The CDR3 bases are TGCAGCGTTTCGGGGGACAGGGCGGATTCACCCCTCCACTTT. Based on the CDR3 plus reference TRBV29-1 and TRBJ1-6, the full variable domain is SAVISQKPSRDICQRGTSLTIQCQVDSQVTMMFWYRQQPGQSLTLIATANQGSEATYESGFVIDKFPISRPNLTFSTLTVSNMSPEDSSIYLCSVSGDRADSPLHFGNGTRLTVT.

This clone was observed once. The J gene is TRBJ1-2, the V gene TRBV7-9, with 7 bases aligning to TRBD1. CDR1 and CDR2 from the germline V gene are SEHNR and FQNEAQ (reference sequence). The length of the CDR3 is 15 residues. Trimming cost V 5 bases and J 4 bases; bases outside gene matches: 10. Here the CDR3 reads CASSNTGTEFYGYTF. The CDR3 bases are TGTGCCAGCAGCAATACCGGGACAGAGTTCTATGGCTACACCTTC.

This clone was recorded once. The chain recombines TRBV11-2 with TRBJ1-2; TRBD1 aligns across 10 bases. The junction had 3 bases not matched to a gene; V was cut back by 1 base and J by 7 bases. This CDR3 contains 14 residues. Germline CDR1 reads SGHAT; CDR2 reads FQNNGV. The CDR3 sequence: CASSLARTGGGYTF. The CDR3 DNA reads TGTGCCAGCAGCTTAGCCCGGACAGGGGGTGGCTACACCTTC.

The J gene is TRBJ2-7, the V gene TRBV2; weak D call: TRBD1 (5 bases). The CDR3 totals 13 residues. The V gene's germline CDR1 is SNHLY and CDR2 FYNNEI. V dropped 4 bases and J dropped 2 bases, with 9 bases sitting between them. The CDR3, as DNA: TGTGCCAGCAGTGGGCAGGGAACCTACGAGCAGTACGTC. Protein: CASSGQGTYEQYV.

CDR3 nucleotide sequence: TGCGCCAGCAGCCAAGATTTCCCGGGACTGCGGAACACTGAAGCTTTCTTT. Its translation: CASSQDFPGLRNTEAFF. The rearrangement joins TRBV4-3 to TRBJ1-1; the D gene is possibly TRBD1 (5 bases). Deletions cut 0 bases from V and 1 base from J, with 15 bases between. Germline CDR1 is LGHNA and CDR2 is YSLEER. The CDR3 is 17 amino acids.

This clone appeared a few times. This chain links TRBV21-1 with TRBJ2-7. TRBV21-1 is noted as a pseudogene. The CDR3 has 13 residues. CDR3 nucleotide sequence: TGTGCCAGCAGACGGATCCAGAACAACGAGCAGTACTTC. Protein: CASRRIQNNEQYF.

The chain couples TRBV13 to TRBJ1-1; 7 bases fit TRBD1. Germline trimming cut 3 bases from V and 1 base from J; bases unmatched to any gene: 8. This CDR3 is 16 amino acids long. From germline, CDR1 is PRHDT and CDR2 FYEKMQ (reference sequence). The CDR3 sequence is CASSFGTDMKNTEAFF. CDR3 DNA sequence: TGTGCCAGCAGCTTCGGGACAGACATGAAGAACACTGAAGCTTTCTTT.

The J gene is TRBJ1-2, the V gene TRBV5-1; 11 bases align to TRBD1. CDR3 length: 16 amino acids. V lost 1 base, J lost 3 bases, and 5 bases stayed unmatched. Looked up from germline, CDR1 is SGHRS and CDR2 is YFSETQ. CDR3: CASSLSSGQGDYGYTF. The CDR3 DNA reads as TGCGCCAGCAGCTTGAGTTCGGGACAGGGGGACTATGGCTACACCTTC. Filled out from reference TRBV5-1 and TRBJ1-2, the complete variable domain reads KAGVTQTPRYLIKTRGQQVTLSCSPISGHRSVSWYQQTPGQGLQFLFEYFSETQRNKGNFPGRFSGRQFSNSRSEMNVSTLELGDSALYLCASSLSSGQGDYGYTFGSGTRLTVV.

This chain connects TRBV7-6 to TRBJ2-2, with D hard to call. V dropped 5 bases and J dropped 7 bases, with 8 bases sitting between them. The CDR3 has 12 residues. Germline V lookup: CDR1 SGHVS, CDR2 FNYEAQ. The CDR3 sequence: CASSPYVGELFF. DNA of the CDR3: TGTGCCAGCAGCCCGTATGTCGGGGAGCTGTTTTTT.

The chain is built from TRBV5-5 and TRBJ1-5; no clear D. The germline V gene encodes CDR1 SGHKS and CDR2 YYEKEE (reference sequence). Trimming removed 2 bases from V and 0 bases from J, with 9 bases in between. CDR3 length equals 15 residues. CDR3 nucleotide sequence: TGTGCCAGCAGCTTAAGGCAGTATAGCAATCAGCCCCAGCATTTT. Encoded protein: CASSLRQYSNQPQHF.

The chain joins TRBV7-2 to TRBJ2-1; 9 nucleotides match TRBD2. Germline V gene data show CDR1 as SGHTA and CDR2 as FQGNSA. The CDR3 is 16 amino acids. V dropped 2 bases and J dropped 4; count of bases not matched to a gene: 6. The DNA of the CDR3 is TGTGCCAGCAGCTTAAGTGGTAGCGGGAGATACAATGAGCAGTTCTTC. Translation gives CASSLSGSGRYNEQFF.